These 18 T cell receptor beta chains share one sample of origin, sequenced in a study of T cell responses to AZD1222 COVID-19 vaccine. TCRdb's table, derived via immunoSEQ multiplex PCR, lists solely in-frame clones and lacks some. The sample lists 70,000 to 85,000 clones, around 82% occurring once. The material sequenced was peripheral blood, taken 28 days after the second AZD1222 dose. Receptor source: an adult who received the AZD1222 COVID-19 vaccine.

This clone was picked up a small number of times. The rearrangement joins TRBV4-1 to TRBJ2-7; the D gene is possibly TRBD1 (6 bases). Germline V lookup: CDR1 MGHRA, CDR2 YSYEKL. V was pared by 3 bases and J by 7 bases, with 31 bases between. This CDR3 has 19 amino acids. This CDR3 reads CASSHFVLIPGHATREQYF. The DNA for the CDR3 is TGCGCCAGCAGCCACTTTGTACTGATCCCGGGACACGCGACAAGGGAGCAGTACTTC.

The chain is built from TRBV7-9 and TRBJ1-1, with D possibly matching TRBD1 (5 bases). In germline, CDR1 is SEHNR, CDR2 FQNEAQ (reference sequence). With 5 bases removed from V and 1 base from J, the gap between germline ends came to 11 bases. The CDR3 is 14 amino acids. CDR3 DNA sequence: TGTGCCAGCAGCCTCGTCCAGGGGAACACTGAAGCTTTCTTT. This encodes CASSLVQGNTEAFF.

This chain uses TRBV28 with TRBJ1-1; D ambiguous. CDR1 is MDHEN and CDR2 is SYDVKM in the germline V gene. This CDR3 spans 12 amino acids. V lost 6 bases, J lost 0 bases, and 5 bases lay in between. CDR3 amino acids: CASRSMNTEAFF. CDR3 nucleotide sequence: TGTGCCAGCAGGTCTATGAACACTGAAGCTTTCTTT.

CDR3: CASSPFRDEQYF. Written as DNA, the CDR3 is TGCGCCAGCAGCCCTTTCAGGGACGAGCAGTACTTC. The V and J genes are TRBV5-1 and TRBJ2-7, with D possibly being TRBD1 (5 bases). The CDR3 has 12 residues. The V end was cut by 4 bases, the J end by 5 bases, with 10 bases between. In germline, CDR1 is SGHRS, CDR2 YFSETQ.

The chain couples TRBV27 to TRBJ2-3; weak D call: TRBD2 (5 bases). The CDR3 extends over 14 amino acids. The V gene lost 5 bases and the J gene lost 0 bases, with 9 bases spanning the gap. Germline lookup yields CDR1 MNHEY and CDR2 SMNVEV (reference sequence). For the CDR3, the DNA is TGTGCCAGCAGTGAGGGCAGGAGCACAGATACGCAGTATTTT. Amino acid sequence: CASSEGRSTDTQYF.

DNA for the CDR3: TGTGCCAGCAGCCAAGAGTGGGCGGAAGAGACCCAGTACTTC. This translates into CASSQEWAEETQYF. This chain joins TRBV3-1 (or the pseudogene TRBV3-2) and TRBJ2-5; D remains ambiguous. The V gene lost 0 bases and the J gene lost 3 bases, with 8 bases spanning the gap. Germline V gives CDR1 LGHDT, CDR2 YNNKEL (reference sequence). This CDR3 contains 14 residues.

The DNA of the CDR3 is TGTGCCACCGGGCCGGGAGGGCGGGGTGGAGCTTTCTTT. The encoded protein is CATGPGGRGGAFF. This chain links TRBV15 with TRBJ1-1; D remains unclear. There are 13 residues in the CDR3. The V gene lost 8 bases and the J gene lost 10 bases, with 20 bases spanning the gap. The germline CDR1 and CDR2 sequences are LNHNV and YYDKDF (reference sequence).

The chain links TRBV7-2 to TRBJ2-7, with D maybe TRBD1 (5 bases). Germline V CDR1 and CDR2: SGHTA, FQGNSA. Trimming took 1 base from V and 3 from J, leaving 7 bases between them. The length of the CDR3 is 13 residues. The CDR3 DNA reads TGTGCCAGCAGCTTAGACGACAGCTACGAGCAGTACTTC. It encodes CASSLDDSYEQYF.

V and J are TRBV7-3 and TRBJ1-6, with unresolved D. The V end was cut by 2 bases, the J end by 8 bases, with 7 bases between. CDR3 length: 13 amino acids. Germline V gene sequence: CDR1 SGHTA, CDR2 FQGTGA. The CDR3 region has the DNA TGTGCCAGCAGCTTAGCGGTCGATTCACCCCTCCACTTT. Protein: CASSLAVDSPLHF.

This chain uses TRBV5-1 with TRBJ1-1, with D hard to call. CDR3 size: 14 residues. Trimming removed 3 bases at V and 1 base at J, with 10 bases between. Germline CDR1 reads SGHRS; CDR2 reads YFSETQ. CDR3 sequence (DNA): TGCGCCAGCAGCTCCGGACGGTCGAACACTGAAGCTTTCTTT. The encoded protein is CASSSGRSNTEAFF.

The rearrangement links TRBV2 to TRBJ2-7; 10 bases map to TRBD2. This CDR3 region has 17 residues. Germline CDR1 is SNHLY and CDR2 is FYNNEI. The J segment lost 4 bases and the V segment lost 3 bases, leaving 12 bases of the junction unmatched. The CDR3 coding sequence is TGTGCCAGCAGTGAGTCGCTAGCGGGAGCTCTCTATTACGAGCAGTACTTC. The encoded protein is CASSESLAGALYYEQYF.

This clone was detected only once. The rearrangement links TRBV7-9 to TRBJ1-3, with D unresolved. Trimming took off 2 bases at V and 2 bases at J, with 13 bases between the two ends. Germline loops: CDR1 SEHNR, CDR2 FQNEAQ (reference sequence). The CDR3 consists of 16 residues. The CDR3 reads CASSLKGETAGNTIYF. The CDR3 nucleotides read TGTGCCAGCAGCTTAAAAGGAGAAACAGCTGGAAACACCATATATTTT.

This rearrangement joins TRBV19 to TRBJ2-3, with D hard to call. Trimming removed 6 bases from V and 8 bases from J, with 18 bases in between. CDR3 size: 14 residues. The germline gives CDR1 LNHDA, CDR2 SQIVND (reference sequence). The CDR3 sequence is CASSPQNPSGTQYF. CDR3 nucleotides: TGTGCCAGTAGCCCGCAGAACCCCTCGGGTACGCAGTATTTT.

V usage is TRBV11-2 and J usage is TRBJ2-3; TRBD1 matches 8 bases. Per germline, CDR1 SGHAT and CDR2 FQNNGV. This CDR3 contains 15 residues. V gave up 2 bases and J gave up 5 bases; unmatched junction bases: 6. CDR3 DNA: TGTGCCAGCAGCTTACCCGGACAGGGAAAAGATACGCAGTATTTT. Translated: CASSLPGQGKDTQYF.

The CDR3 nucleotides are TGTGCCTGGAGGGACCCAGGCGCCACAGATACGCAGTATTTT. Translating gives CAWRDPGATDTQYF. The chain has TRBV30 and TRBJ2-3; D ambiguous. The germline V and J ends were trimmed by 3 bases and 2 bases, with 12 bases remaining between them. Germline CDR1 is GTSNPN and CDR2 is SVGIG (reference sequence). The CDR3 has 14 residues.

This clone was seen a single time. CDR3 DNA sequence: TGTGCCAGCTCCCCAGGGGGCAGAACTGAAGCTTTCTTT. Residues: CASSPGGRTEAFF. V and J are TRBV18 and TRBJ1-1; 8 bases fit TRBD1. Germline V gives CDR1 KGHSH, CDR2 LQKENI. V lost 6 bases to trimming and J lost 5 bases; unmatched junction nucleotides: 5. The CDR3 totals 13 residues.

The chain has TRBV6-2 or TRBV6-3 and TRBJ1-5; tentative D call: TRBD1 (5 bases). The CDR3 extends over 17 amino acids. Germline CDR1 reads MNHEY; CDR2 reads SVGEGT. V lost 0 bases to trimming and J lost 2 bases, with 14 bases between them. This CDR3 is CASSYSRGEGRNQPQHF. As DNA, the CDR3 is TGTGCCAGCAGTTACTCGCGGGGGGAGGGGCGCAATCAGCCCCAGCATTTT.

This clone has a single count. The chain couples TRBV5-1 to TRBJ1-1, with 11 bases matching TRBD1. This CDR3 spans 17 amino acids. The V and J ends lost 2 bases and 1 base, in that order; junction bases with no gene match: 7. From germline, CDR1 is SGHRS and CDR2 YFSETQ. The CDR3 loop is CASSFPGTGGKNTEAFF. DNA of the CDR3: TGCGCCAGCAGCTTCCCCGGGACAGGGGGAAAGAACACTGAAGCTTTCTTT.